Listed here is a single T cell receptor beta chain. Its antigen is not known. The source of the sample is a study of OX40 agonist ivuxolimab in advanced cancers. Study context: Those treated in dose escalation had hepatocellular carcinoma, melanoma, renal cell cancer or head and neck cancer. Prior anti-PD-1, anti-PD-L1 or anti-CTLA-4 therapy did not bar entry, and more than 35% had some.

Repertoires were generated with immunoSEQ multiplex PCR, while TCRdb's copy carries only in-frame clones and drops some. This sample has some 74,000 clones; around 80% occur once, and the top ten carry 4% to 6%. Whole-study results and caveats: Clonal expansion was seen in CD4+ and CD8+ blood T cells by week 6 at 0.1 to 3.0 mg/kg.

CDR1 SGHRS and CDR2 YFSETQ come from the germline V gene. The CDR3 is 15 residues long. V lost 0 bases, J lost 10 bases, and 8 bases stayed unmatched. The V call is TRBV5-1, the J call TRBJ2-2; 8 bases are shared with TRBD2. The material sequenced was CD4+ or CD8+ T cells sorted from blood, taken in a trial of the OX40 agonist ivuxolimab. The TCR originated in an adult with an advanced solid tumor such as melanoma, head and neck, liver or kidney cancer. The CDR3, as DNA: TGCGCCAGCAGCTTGGGTTTTAGCGGGGTCCCGGAGCTGTTTTTT. It specifies CASSLGFSGVPELFF.